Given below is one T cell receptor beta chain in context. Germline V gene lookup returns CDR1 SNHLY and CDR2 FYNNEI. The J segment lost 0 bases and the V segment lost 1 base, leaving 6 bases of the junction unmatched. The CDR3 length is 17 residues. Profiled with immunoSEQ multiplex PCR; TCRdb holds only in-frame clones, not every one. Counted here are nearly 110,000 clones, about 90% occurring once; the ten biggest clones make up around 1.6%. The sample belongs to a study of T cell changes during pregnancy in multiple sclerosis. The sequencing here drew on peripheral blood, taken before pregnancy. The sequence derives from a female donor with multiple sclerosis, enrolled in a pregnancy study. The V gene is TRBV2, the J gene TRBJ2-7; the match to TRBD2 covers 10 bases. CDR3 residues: CASSEGGLAFSSYEQYF. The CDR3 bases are TGTGCCAGCAGTGAAGGGGGACTAGCGTTTAGCTCCTACGAGCAGTACTTC. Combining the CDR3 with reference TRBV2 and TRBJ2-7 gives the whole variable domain EPEVTQTPSHQVTQMGQEVILRCVPISNHLYFYWYRQILGQKVEFLVSFYNNEISEKSEIFDDQFSVERPDGSNFTLKIRSTKLEDSAMYFCASSEGGLAFSSYEQYFGPGTRLTVT.